A single sample is the source of the 25 T cell receptor beta chains below, sequenced in a study of T cell changes during pregnancy in multiple sclerosis. Assay used: immunoSEQ multiplex PCR; TCRdb lists only in-frame clones, some missing. The sample holds some 59,000 clones; approximately 91% are singletons and the top ten take approximately 1.2%. The sample here was peripheral blood, taken in the second trimester of pregnancy. The receptor source for this set is a female donor with multiple sclerosis, enrolled in a pregnancy study.

The DNA for the CDR3 is TGTGCCAGCAGTATAGGACAGGGGGCGTACGAGCAGTACTTC. This translates into CASSIGQGAYEQYF. The J gene is TRBJ2-7, the V gene TRBV6-1; TRBD1 matches 11 bases. Germline-derived CDR1 and CDR2 are MNHNS and SASEGT. The CDR3 length is 14 residues. The trim removed 5 bases at V and 4 bases at J, leaving 4 bases unmatched.

This clone was counted a single time. This chain joins TRBV2 and TRBJ2-2; no clear D gene. The CDR3 is 14 residues long. Trimming removed 7 bases at V and 1 base at J, with 10 bases between. Germline CDR1 is SNHLY and CDR2 is FYNNEI. The CDR3 spells CASIWQKNTGELFF. The CDR3 DNA reads as TGTGCCAGCATCTGGCAGAAGAACACCGGGGAGCTGTTTTTT.

The gene calls are TRBV7-2 and TRBJ1-2; D perhaps matches TRBD1 (6 bases). Trimming took off 6 bases at V and 3 bases at J, with 26 bases between the two ends. The CDR3 contains 18 residues. The germline gives CDR1 SGHTA, CDR2 FQGNSA. The CDR3, as DNA: TGTGCCAGCAGACAAACCGGACAGCCCACTTTGCTCTACTATGGCTACACCTTC. This translates into CASRQTGQPTLLYYGYTF.

The chain carries TRBV19 and TRBJ2-1; TRBD1 matches 10 bases. This CDR3 spans 16 amino acids. With 5 bases clipped from V and 9 bases from J, the junction kept 13 bases outside the gene matches. CDR1 is LNHDA and CDR2 is SQIVND in the germline V gene (reference sequence). The CDR3: CASSSLETGGIGEQFF. The CDR3, as DNA: TGTGCCAGTAGTTCCCTTGAGACAGGGGGCATCGGTGAGCAGTTCTTC. The variable domain in full, with the rest retrieved from reference TRBV19 and TRBJ2-1, is DGGITQSPKYLFRKEGQNVTLSCEQNLNHDAMYWYRQDPGQGLRLIYYSQIVNDFQKGDIAEGYSVSREKKESFPLTVTSAQKNPTAFYLCASSSLETGGIGEQFFGPGTRLTVL.

The rearrangement joins TRBV4-1 to TRBJ2-7, with a weak D call TRBD1 (5 bases). Germline V gene data show CDR1 as MGHRA and CDR2 as YSYEKL. The CDR3 is 16 residues long. V dropped 0 bases and J dropped 7 bases, with 19 bases sitting between them. The CDR3 nucleotides are TGCGCCAGCAGCCAAGATCAATGGCAGGGATTCGAGGAGCAGTACTTC. Protein sequence: CASSQDQWQGFEEQYF.

The chain couples TRBV30 to TRBJ2-7; a weak D match, TRBD1 (6 bases). With 3 bases removed from V and 3 bases from J, the gap between germline ends came to 15 bases. The CDR3 covers 14 residues. Germline CDR1 is GTSNPN and CDR2 is SVGIG (reference sequence). The CDR3 DNA sequence: TGTGCCTGGAGGGTGACAGGAATTCTCTACGAGCAGTACTTC. Its translation: CAWRVTGILYEQYF.

The rearrangement joins TRBV7-9 to TRBJ1-2; TRBD1 might be the D (6 bases). Trimming took 3 bases from V and 8 from J, leaving 16 bases between them. Germline V CDR1 and CDR2: SEHNR, FQNEAQ (reference sequence). CDR3 length: 14 residues. The chain's CDR3 is CASSFWQGMGGYTF. The DNA of the CDR3 is TGTGCCAGCAGCTTTTGGCAGGGGATGGGCGGCTACACCTTC.

The CDR3 spells CASSFRDTFSDTQYF. The CDR3 coding sequence is TGTGCCAGCAGCTTTAGGGACACCTTTTCAGATACGCAGTATTTT. The rearrangement uses TRBV7-9 and TRBJ2-3, with D possibly TRBD1 on 6 matching bases. The ends were cut back, 3 bases at V and 4 bases at J, with 14 bases in the middle. Germline assignment: CDR1 SEHNR and CDR2 FQNEAQ (reference sequence). The length of the CDR3 is 15 residues.

The chain carries TRBV4-3 and TRBJ1-6; 7 nucleotides align to TRBD1. Germline values: CDR1 LGHNA, CDR2 YSLEER. The junction had 7 bases not matched to a gene; V was cut back by 1 base and J by 7 bases. The CDR3 consists of 16 residues. The CDR3 loop is CASSQAQGSGNSPLHF. The CDR3 DNA reads TGCGCCAGCAGCCAAGCACAGGGGTCGGGGAATTCACCCCTCCACTTT.

The J gene is TRBJ1-3, the V gene TRBV18, with D unresolved. CDR3 length: 15 residues. Trimming cost V 5 bases and J 1 base, with 12 bases left between them. CDR1 and CDR2 (germline): KGHSH, LQKENI. The CDR3: CASSKTGLSGNTIYF. The CDR3 region has the DNA TGTGCCAGCTCAAAGACGGGTTTGTCTGGAAACACCATATATTTT.

The chain joins TRBV7-3 to TRBJ1-2; the match to TRBD1 covers 9 bases. The V gene's germline CDR1 is SGHTA and CDR2 FQGTGA. This CDR3 has 15 residues. Unmatched junction bases numbered 8, after V lost 5 bases and J lost 4 bases. Written as DNA, the CDR3 is TGTGCCAGCAGCCAGACAGGGGGAGGTTTCTATGGCTACACCTTC. Amino acids: CASSQTGGGFYGYTF.

The chain couples TRBV5-1 to TRBJ1-3, with TRBD1 as a possible D gene (5 bases). Trimming left V 2 bases short and J 0 bases short, with 15 bases between. The CDR3 is made up of 17 amino acids. Germline-derived CDR1 and CDR2 are SGHRS and YFSETQ. This CDR3 is CASSLFPPDNSGNTIYF. The CDR3 DNA sequence: TGCGCCAGCAGCTTATTCCCCCCGGACAACTCTGGAAACACCATATATTTT.

DNA for the CDR3: TGCGCCAGCAGCCAAGGGACAGCCGCTAACTATGGCTACACCTTC. The encoded protein is CASSQGTAANYGYTF. This chain connects TRBV4-1 to TRBJ1-2; possible D gene TRBD1, 6 bases. This CDR3 comprises 15 residues. Per the germline V gene, CDR1 is MGHRA and CDR2 is YSYEKL. The V gene lost 1 base and the J gene lost 0 bases, with 9 bases spanning the gap.

This chain links TRBV7-3 with TRBJ2-1, with D possibly TRBD2 on 7 matching bases. Germline V lookup: CDR1 SGHTA, CDR2 FQGTGA. The CDR3 sequence is 15 residues long. The ends were cut back, 5 bases at V and 7 bases at J, with 18 bases in the middle. In DNA, the CDR3 is TGTGCCAGCAGCCCGAAAGGGGGGGGCCGGAATGAGCAGTTCTTC. This gives the protein CASSPKGGGRNEQFF. Based on the CDR3 plus reference TRBV7-3 and TRBJ2-1, the full variable domain is GAGVSQTPSNKVTEKGKYVELRCDPISGHTALYWYRQSLGQGPEFLIYFQGTGAADDSGLPNDRFFAVRPEGSVSTLKIQRTERGDSAVYLCASSPKGGGRNEQFFGPGTRLTVL.

This CDR3 is CASSFFPTVNTEAFF. Written as DNA, the CDR3 is TGTGCCAGCAGCTTCTTTCCTACGGTCAACACTGAAGCTTTCTTT. The gene calls are TRBV5-4 and TRBJ1-1; D is ambiguous. The CDR3 is 15 amino acids. CDR1 is SGHNT, CDR2 YYREEE, per germline (reference sequence). V lost 2 bases, J lost 2 bases, and 13 bases lay in between.

The chain combines TRBV6-1 with TRBJ2-1; 7 positions match TRBD2. This CDR3 comprises 16 residues. V lost 1 base and J lost 2; bases outside the gene matches: 5. CDR1 MNHNS and CDR2 SASEGT come from the germline V gene. The CDR3 DNA is TGTGCCAGCAGTGAAGGTAGCGGGTTTACCTACAATGAGCAGTTCTTC. This sequence encodes CASSEGSGFTYNEQFF.

The chain links TRBV15 to TRBJ1-1; D remains unclear. The V end lost 0 bases, the J end lost 6 bases, and 11 bases lay between the germline ends. CDR3 length: 14 residues. Germline lookup yields CDR1 LNHNV and CDR2 YYDKDF (reference sequence). The chain's CDR3 is CATSRDWPSPEAFF. DNA for the CDR3: TGTGCCACCAGCAGAGATTGGCCATCTCCTGAAGCTTTCTTT. Together with reference TRBV15 and TRBJ1-1, the CDR3 gives the full variable domain: DAMVIQNPRYQVTQFGKPVTLSCSQTLNHNVMYWYQQKSSQAPKLLFHYYDKDFNNEADTPDNFQSRRPNTSFCFLDIRSPGLGDTAMYLCATSRDWPSPEAFFGQGTRLTVV.

CDR3: CASSSGQDSYGYTF. The CDR3 nucleotides read TGTGCCAGCAGTTCGGGACAGGATTCCTATGGCTACACCTTC. This chain joins TRBV28 and TRBJ1-2, with TRBD1 matching over 8 bases. The CDR3 is made up of 14 amino acids. Germline CDR1 MDHEN, CDR2 SYDVKM. V lost 4 bases and J lost 4; bases outside the gene matches: 5.

The V call is TRBV12-5, the J call TRBJ2-7; no definite D call. There are 13 residues in the CDR3. V was cut by 1 base and J by 2 bases, with 6 bases left in between. CDR1 is LGHNT and CDR2 is FRNRAP in the germline V gene. For the CDR3, the DNA is TGTGCTAGTGGTTTGGCTCTCGCCTACGAGCAGTACTTC. Translation: CASGLALAYEQYF.

The chain employs TRBV19 and TRBJ2-7; 7 bases are shared with TRBD1. The J segment lost 6 bases and the V segment lost 5 bases, leaving 10 bases of the junction unmatched. In germline, CDR1 is LNHDA, CDR2 SQIVND (reference sequence). CDR3 length: 14 residues. The CDR3 DNA is TGTGCCAGTAGTCACCGGGACAGACCTTCCGAGCAGTACTTC. Translated: CASSHRDRPSEQYF.

On this clone: One end of the junction varies from germline; a read error may be responsible. The gene calls are TRBV19 and TRBJ1-2; the D is unclear. CDR3 length: 13 residues. The germline V gene encodes CDR1 LNHDA and CDR2 SQIVND (reference sequence). The CDR3, as DNA: TGTGCCAGCAGTAAGGAGCAGAACTATGGCTACACCTTC. Protein: CASSKEQNYGYTF.

The chain is built from TRBV4-3 and TRBJ2-3, with 10 positions matching TRBD1. The CDR3 contains 16 residues. V lost 1 base, J lost 4 bases, and 5 bases stayed unmatched. Germline assignment: CDR1 LGHNA and CDR2 YSLEER. CDR3 loop: CASSQADRGFADTQYF. CDR3 nucleotide sequence: TGCGCCAGCAGCCAAGCGGACAGGGGGTTCGCAGATACGCAGTATTTT.

V and J are TRBV11-2 and TRBJ1-5, with 7 bases identical to TRBD1. The CDR3 totals 14 residues. The germline V gene has CDR1 SGHAT and CDR2 FQNNGV. Trimming removed 3 bases from V and 4 bases from J; junction bases left unmatched: 3. This chain's CDR3 is CASSLTGQNQPQHF. CDR3 DNA: TGTGCCAGCAGCTTGACGGGACAGAATCAGCCCCAGCATTTT.

V gene TRBV5-6 combines with J gene TRBJ2-3, with 8 positions matching TRBD2. Trimming at V came to 1 base and at J to 5 bases, leaving 6 bases not matched to a gene. The CDR3 is 15 residues long. Per germline, CDR1 SGHDT and CDR2 YYEEEE. CDR3 in amino acids: CASSLMAGGGDTQYF. CDR3 nucleotide sequence: TGTGCCAGCAGCTTGATGGCGGGGGGTGGAGATACGCAGTATTTT.

A few counts support this clone. The chain employs TRBV10-3 and TRBJ1-3, with D perhaps matching TRBD1 (5 bases). This CDR3 region has 14 residues. V was cut by 10 bases and J by 2 bases, with 15 bases left in between. CDR1 is ENHRY, CDR2 SYGVKD, per germline. The CDR3 sequence: CATLTGGAGNTIYF. CDR3 DNA: TGTGCCACTCTAACGGGGGGGGCTGGAAACACCATATATTTT.